This T cell receptor (beta chain) was retrieved from a study of blood T cell repertoires in COVID-19. Study-wide context: COVID-19 samples collected from the United States, Italy and Spain covered acute and convalescent phases. Sample material is recorded as cDNA or gDNA derived from T cells, B-cell-depleted T cells, or PBMCs.

In the authors' methods: Reference gene primer amplification in the assay estimated nucleated cell counts. Repertoires were generated with immunoSEQ multiplex PCR, while TCRdb's copy carries only in-frame clones and drops some. From that table come the V and J calls and clone size; the DNA was used to work out D and trimming. Of over 45,000 clones listed, approximately 78% were seen once; the top ten hold 8.2%. The TCR originated in a woman older than 75 with acute or convalescent COVID-19. The sequencing sample was made of peripheral blood.

The CDR3 is CASSEAGGHTDTQYF. As DNA, the CDR3 is TGTGCCAGCAGTGAAGCGGGGGGGCACACAGATACGCAGTATTTT. V and J are TRBV6-4 and TRBJ2-3, with TRBD2 matching 10 bases. V shed 3 bases and J 2 bases; nucleotides not matched to a gene: 2. The length of the CDR3 is 15 residues. Germline V gives CDR1 MRHNA, CDR2 SNTAGT.